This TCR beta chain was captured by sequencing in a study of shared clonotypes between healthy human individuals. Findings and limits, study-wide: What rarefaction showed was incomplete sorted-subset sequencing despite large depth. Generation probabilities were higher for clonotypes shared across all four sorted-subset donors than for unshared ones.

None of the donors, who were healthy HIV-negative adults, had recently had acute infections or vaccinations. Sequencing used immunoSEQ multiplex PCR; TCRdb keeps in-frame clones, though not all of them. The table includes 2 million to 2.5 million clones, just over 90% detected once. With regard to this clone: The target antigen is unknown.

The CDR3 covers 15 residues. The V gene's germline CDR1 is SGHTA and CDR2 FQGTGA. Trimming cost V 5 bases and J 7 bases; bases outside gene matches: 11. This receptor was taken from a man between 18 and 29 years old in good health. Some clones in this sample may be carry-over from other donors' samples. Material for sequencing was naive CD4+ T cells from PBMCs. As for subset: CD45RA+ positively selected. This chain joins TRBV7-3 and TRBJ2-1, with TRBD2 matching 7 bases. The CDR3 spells CASSPRGGTGNEQFF. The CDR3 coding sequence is TGTGCCAGCAGCCCGAGGGGAGGGACGGGGAATGAGCAGTTCTTC.